Presented here are 14 T cell receptor beta chains from one specimen sequenced in a study of blood T cell repertoires in COVID-19. Clones were sequenced by immunoSEQ multiplex PCR, and TCRdb holds only the in-frame ones, with some missing. The sample consists of roughly 150,000 clones, approximately 87% of them appearing once. The sequenced material came from peripheral blood. Receptor source: a woman in her 70s with COVID-19, enrolled during active disease.

The chain uses TRBV25-1 and TRBJ1-2; TRBD1 matches at 7 bases. Trimming took 9 bases from V and 5 from J; bases not matched to a gene: 9. CDR1 is MGHDK, CDR2 SYGVNS, per germline. This CDR3 has 13 amino acids. The CDR3 bases are TGTGCCAGTCGTACCGGGACAGCTTATGGCTACACCTTC. This gives the protein CASRTGTAYGYTF.

This CDR3 reads CASSLARVAKNIQYF. The DNA of the CDR3 is TGTGCCAGCAGCTTGGCCCGGGTAGCCAAAAACATTCAGTACTTC. The gene calls are TRBV5-6 and TRBJ2-4; no clear D gene. The germline CDR1 and CDR2 sequences are SGHDT and YYEEEE. This CDR3 is built from 15 residues. V gave up 0 bases and J gave up 0 bases, with 7 bases separating them.

The chain recombines TRBV11-2 with TRBJ1-1; no clear D. V was shortened by 5 bases and J by 5 bases, with 12 bases between the two germline ends. This CDR3 region has 13 residues. CDR1 is SGHAT, CDR2 FQNNGV, per germline. CDR3 sequence (DNA): TGTGCCAGCAGCGGAAGACGCGGTACTGAAGCTTTCTTT. This codes for CASSGRRGTEAFF.

This clone has only one observation. The chain couples TRBV11-2 to TRBJ2-5; 10 bases agree with TRBD2. Germline loops: CDR1 SGHAT, CDR2 FQNNGV. The CDR3 contains 15 residues. J gave up 4 bases and V 5 bases, and 7 bases lay outside the gene matches. CDR3 residues: CASSGFGLAVETQYF. The CDR3 coding sequence is TGTGCCAGCAGCGGATTCGGACTAGCGGTAGAGACCCAGTACTTC. Full variable domain (rest looked up from reference TRBV11-2 and TRBJ2-5): EAGVAQSPRYKIIEKRQSVAFWCNPISGHATLYWYQQILGQGPKLLIQFQNNGVVDDSQLPKDRFSAERLKGVDSTLKIQPAKLEDSAVYLCASSGFGLAVETQYFGPGTRLLVL.

The genes are TRBV29-1 and TRBJ2-7; the D gene is possibly TRBD2 (5 bases). Deletions cut 6 bases from V and 6 bases from J, with 15 bases between. The CDR3 is made up of 12 amino acids. The germline V gene encodes CDR1 SQVTM and CDR2 ANQGSEA. CDR3 in amino acids: CSVSSLGSEQYF. CDR3 bases: TGCAGCGTCTCATCTTTGGGGAGCGAGCAGTACTTC.

This sequence joins TRBV11-2 and TRBJ2-2; TRBD1 agrees at 8 bases. Trimming cost V 6 bases and J 7 bases; bases outside gene matches: 10. The germline V gene encodes CDR1 SGHAT and CDR2 FQNNGV. The CDR3 is 15 residues long. The CDR3 DNA reads as TGTGCCAGCAGACGGTCACCGGGACAGGTCGGGGAGCTGTTTTTT. Protein: CASRRSPGQVGELFF.

The chain is built from TRBV3-1 (or the pseudogene TRBV3-2) and TRBJ1-2, with D perhaps matching TRBD1 (5 bases). The CDR3 sequence is 13 residues long. Deletions cut 6 bases from V and 4 bases from J, with 12 bases between. Per germline, CDR1 LGHDT and CDR2 YNNKEL (reference sequence). The CDR3 here is CASRETDSYGYTF. DNA for the CDR3: TGTGCCAGCAGGGAGACAGATAGCTATGGCTACACCTTC.

The chain combines TRBV27 with TRBJ1-5; 8 bases agree with TRBD1. J lost 7 bases, V lost 2 bases, and 10 bases had no gene match. The CDR3 runs to 16 residues. Germline V lookup: CDR1 MNHEY, CDR2 SMNVEV (reference sequence). CDR3 nucleotides: TGTGCCAGCAGTTTAATTGGCACAGGGGGTCAGCAGCCCCAGCATTTT. Its translation: CASSLIGTGGQQPQHF.

This chain connects TRBV19 to TRBJ2-6; the D is unclear. The CDR3 sequence is 19 residues long. Germline values: CDR1 LNHDA, CDR2 SQIVND (reference sequence). The germline V and J ends were trimmed by 4 bases and 0 bases, with 19 bases remaining between them. The CDR3 loop is CASSNLVTVTSSGANVLTF. The CDR3 DNA reads TGTGCCAGTAGTAACTTGGTTACAGTAACGTCCTCTGGGGCCAACGTCCTGACTTTC.

The CDR3: CASSPGGYTEAFF. DNA for the CDR3: TGCGCCAGCAGCCCAGGAGGGTACACTGAAGCTTTCTTT. V is TRBV5-1 and J is TRBJ1-1; no clear D gene. V lost 4 bases to trimming and J lost 3 bases, with 10 bases between them. The CDR3 extends over 13 amino acids. CDR1 SGHRS and CDR2 YFSETQ come from the germline V gene.

The rearrangement uses TRBV2 and TRBJ2-7; 9 positions agree with TRBD2. The germline V gene encodes CDR1 SNHLY and CDR2 FYNNEI. V shed 0 bases and J 2 bases; nucleotides not matched to a gene: 5. This CDR3 comprises 16 residues. For the CDR3, the DNA is TGTGCCAGCAGTGAAGCGGGTGGCGGGGGGGCCTACGAGCAGTACTTC. It codes for CASSEAGGGGAYEQYF.

V gene TRBV12-2 combines with J gene TRBJ2-3; TRBD1 is the table's D call, not checked against the DNA. TRBV12-2 is a documented pseudogene. This CDR3 has 15 residues. CDR3 residues: CASRLPDRGTDTQYF. DNA for the CDR3: TGTGCAAGTCGCTTACCGGACAGGGGCACAGATACGCAGTATTTT.

The rearrangement links TRBV5-1 to TRBJ2-7; TRBD1 matches at 7 bases. Germline CDR1 reads SGHRS; CDR2 reads YFSETQ. The CDR3 runs 14 residues. V lost 0 bases to trimming and J lost 3 bases; unmatched junction nucleotides: 3. CDR3 loop: CASSLEQGFYEQYF. CDR3 DNA: TGCGCCAGCAGCTTGGAACAGGGGTTCTACGAGCAGTACTTC.

V and J are TRBV2 and TRBJ2-3, with 7 bases fitting TRBD2. This CDR3 is 15 amino acids long. Unmatched junction bases numbered 6, after V lost 4 bases and J lost 2 bases. Germline loops: CDR1 SNHLY, CDR2 FYNNEI. CDR3 DNA sequence: TGTGCCAGCAGTGTGGGGGGGAGTAACACAGATACGCAGTATTTT. Its translation: CASSVGGSNTDTQYF. Filled out from reference TRBV2 and TRBJ2-3, the complete variable domain reads EPEVTQTPSHQVTQMGQEVILRCVPISNHLYFYWYRQILGQKVEFLVSFYNNEISEKSEIFDDQFSVERPDGSNFTLKIRSTKLEDSAMYFCASSVGGSNTDTQYFGPGTRLTVL.